This T cell receptor beta chain was recovered during a study of shared clonotypes between healthy human individuals. At the level of the study: Every donor yielded three CD4 naive, three CD4 memory, two CD8 naive and one CD8 memory plate.

Clones were read by immunoSEQ multiplex PCR, and TCRdb kept only the in-frame ones, dropping some. The sample yields 950,000 to 1,100,000 clones, around four fifths seen once. Recent acute infections and vaccinations were absent in the healthy HIV-negative adult donors. CDR1 and CDR2 (germline): MGHRA, YSYEKL. The CDR3 contains 18 residues. V dropped 1 base and J dropped 3; count of bases not matched to a gene: 13. The sequence came from a man in his late teens or twenties in good health. Sequencing was done on a sample of memory CD4+ T cells sorted from blood. Subset defined: CD45RA-negative fraction. This sequence joins TRBV4-1 and TRBJ2-7; 9 positions match TRBD1. The CDR3 nucleotides are TGCGCCAGCAGCCAAGTCGATCTAGGATTGACAGGGGGCTACGAGCAGTACTTC. Translated, it gives CASSQVDLGLTGGYEQYF.